The T cell receptor beta chain described here comes from a study of T-cell reconstitution after alpha-beta-depleted transplantation in children. The study, taken as a whole, reports: After transplant, at about two months, alpha-beta T cells were reportedly derived from several hundred expanded graft clones. Where some patients showed high TCRbeta diversity at day 60, it came from recipient T cells and thymic progenitors that had survived.

Only a few counts were recorded for this clonotype. Its target is unknown. Preparation of the TCRbeta library was carried out with unique molecular identifiers. TCRdb passed the PCR reads through MiXCR, listing each CDR3 protein once. The sample lists some 200,000 distinct CDR3 sequences, roughly 11% seen once, with approximately 28% in the top ten. This clonotype was sampled from a child under two years old with acute myeloid leukemia, due to receive a stem cell transplant. The source was PBMCs, collected before TCRalphabeta/CD19-depleted stem cell transplant.

CDR3: CASSSRDRGFTEAFF. In DNA, the CDR3 is TGTGCCAGTAGTTCCAGGGACAGGGGGTTCACTGAAGCTTTCTTT. The V gene is TRBV19, the J gene TRBJ1-1, with TRBD1 identical over 11 bases. In germline, CDR1 is LNHDA, CDR2 SQIVND (reference sequence). J lost 4 bases, V lost 5 bases, and 6 bases had no gene match. CDR3 length: 15 residues.